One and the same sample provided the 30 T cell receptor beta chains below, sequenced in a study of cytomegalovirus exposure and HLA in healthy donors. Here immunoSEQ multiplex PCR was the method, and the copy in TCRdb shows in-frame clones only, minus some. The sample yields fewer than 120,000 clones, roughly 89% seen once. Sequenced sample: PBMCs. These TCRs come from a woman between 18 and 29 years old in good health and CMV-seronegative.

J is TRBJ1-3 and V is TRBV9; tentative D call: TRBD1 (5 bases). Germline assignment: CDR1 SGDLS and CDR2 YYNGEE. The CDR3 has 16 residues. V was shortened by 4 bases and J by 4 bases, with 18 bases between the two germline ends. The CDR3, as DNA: TGTGCCAGCAGCCCAGGCCCGGGGGGAGGCGGAAACACCATATATTTT. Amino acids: CASSPGPGGGGNTIYF.

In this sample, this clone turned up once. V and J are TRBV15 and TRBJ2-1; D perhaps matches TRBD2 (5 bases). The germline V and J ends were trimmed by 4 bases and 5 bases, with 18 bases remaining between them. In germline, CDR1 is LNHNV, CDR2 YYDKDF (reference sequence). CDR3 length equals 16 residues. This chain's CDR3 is CATSKSGRLPNNEQFF. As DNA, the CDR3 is TGTGCCACCAGCAAGAGCGGACGCCTTCCTAACAATGAGCAGTTCTTC.

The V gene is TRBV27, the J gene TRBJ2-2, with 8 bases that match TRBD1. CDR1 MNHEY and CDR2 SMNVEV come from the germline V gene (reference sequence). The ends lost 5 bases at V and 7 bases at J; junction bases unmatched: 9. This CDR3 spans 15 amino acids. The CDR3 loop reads CASSPTGDRGGELFF. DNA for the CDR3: TGTGCCAGCAGTCCGACAGGGGATAGAGGCGGGGAGCTGTTTTTT.

CDR3 bases: TGTGCCAGCAGCCACCTAGCGGGGGGCTCCTACGAGCAGTACTTC. It translates to CASSHLAGGSYEQYF. This chain links TRBV4-2 with TRBJ2-7; TRBD2 matches 11 bases. Germline-derived CDR1 and CDR2 are LGHNA and YNFKEQ. The CDR3 loop spans 15 amino acids. V trimming: 3 bases; J trimming: 0 bases; junction bases outside the gene matches: 1.

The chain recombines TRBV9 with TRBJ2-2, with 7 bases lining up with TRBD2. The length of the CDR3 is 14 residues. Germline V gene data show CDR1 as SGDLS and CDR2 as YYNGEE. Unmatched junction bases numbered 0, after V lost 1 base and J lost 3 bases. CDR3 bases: TGTGCCAGCAGCGTACTAGCGGACACCGGGGAGCTGTTTTTT. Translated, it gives CASSVLADTGELFF.

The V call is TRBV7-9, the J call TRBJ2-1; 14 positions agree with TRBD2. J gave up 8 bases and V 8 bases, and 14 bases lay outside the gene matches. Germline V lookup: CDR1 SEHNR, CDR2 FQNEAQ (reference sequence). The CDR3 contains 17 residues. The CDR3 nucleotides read TGTGCCAGCCAGTACCGCGGGACTAGCGGGAGTGTGGATGAGCAGTTCTTC. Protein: CASQYRGTSGSVDEQFF. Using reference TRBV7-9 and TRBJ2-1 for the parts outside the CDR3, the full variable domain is DTGVSQNPRHKITKRGQNVTFRCDPISEHNRLYWYRQTLGQGPEFLTYFQNEAQLEKSRLLSDRFSAERPKGSFSTLEIQRTEQGDSAMYLCASQYRGTSGSVDEQFFGPGTRLTVL.

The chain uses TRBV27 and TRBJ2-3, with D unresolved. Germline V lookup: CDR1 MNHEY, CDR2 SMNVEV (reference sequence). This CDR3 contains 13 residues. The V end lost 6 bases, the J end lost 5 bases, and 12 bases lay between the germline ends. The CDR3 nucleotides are TGTGCCAGCAGGTTAACCAGTCGAGATACGCAGTATTTT. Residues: CASRLTSRDTQYF.

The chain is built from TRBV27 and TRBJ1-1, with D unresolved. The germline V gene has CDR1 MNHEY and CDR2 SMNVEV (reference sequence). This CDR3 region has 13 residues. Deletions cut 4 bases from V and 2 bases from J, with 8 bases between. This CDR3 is CASSYEINTEAFF. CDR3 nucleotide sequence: TGTGCCAGCAGTTATGAGATCAACACTGAAGCTTTCTTT.

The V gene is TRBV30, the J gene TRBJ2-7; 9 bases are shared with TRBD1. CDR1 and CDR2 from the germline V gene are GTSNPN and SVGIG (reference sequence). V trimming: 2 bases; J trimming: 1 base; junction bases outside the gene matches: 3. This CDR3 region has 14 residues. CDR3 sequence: CAWSTGQGSYEQYF. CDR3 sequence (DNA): TGTGCCTGGAGTACGGGACAGGGATCCTACGAGCAGTACTTC.

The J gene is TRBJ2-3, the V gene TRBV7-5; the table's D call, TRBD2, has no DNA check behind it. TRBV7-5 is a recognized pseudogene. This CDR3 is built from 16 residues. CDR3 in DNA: TGTGCCAGAAGCTTAGCCGGGACTCCTGAAGTCGATACGCAGTATTTT. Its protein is CARSLAGTPEVDTQYF.

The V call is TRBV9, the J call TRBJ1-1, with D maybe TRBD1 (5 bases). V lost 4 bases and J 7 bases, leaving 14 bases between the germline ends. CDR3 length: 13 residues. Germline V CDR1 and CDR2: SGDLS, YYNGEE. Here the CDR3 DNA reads TGTGCCAGCAGCCCACCCCAGGGATATGAAGCTTTCTTT. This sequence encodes CASSPPQGYEAFF. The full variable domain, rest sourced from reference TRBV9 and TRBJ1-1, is DSGVTQTPKHLITATGQRVTLRCSPRSGDLSVYWYQQSLDQGLQFLIQYYNGEERAKGNILERFSAQQFPDLHSELNLSSLELGDSALYFCASSPPQGYEAFFGQGTRLTVV.

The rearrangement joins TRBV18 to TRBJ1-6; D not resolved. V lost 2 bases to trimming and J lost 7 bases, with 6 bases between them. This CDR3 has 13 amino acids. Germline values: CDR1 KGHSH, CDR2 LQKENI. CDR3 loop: CASSPGLNSPLHF. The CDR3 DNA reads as TGTGCCAGCTCACCAGGACTCAATTCACCCCTCCACTTT.

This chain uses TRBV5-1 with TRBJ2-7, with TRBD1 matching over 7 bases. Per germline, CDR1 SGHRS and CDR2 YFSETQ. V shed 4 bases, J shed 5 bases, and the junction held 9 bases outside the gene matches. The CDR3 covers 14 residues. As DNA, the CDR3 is TGCGCCAGCAGCCCTCAGACAGGGATAGACGAGCAGTACTTC. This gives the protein CASSPQTGIDEQYF. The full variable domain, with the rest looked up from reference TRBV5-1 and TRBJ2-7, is KAGVTQTPRYLIKTRGQQVTLSCSPISGHRSVSWYQQTPGQGLQFLFEYFSETQRNKGNFPGRFSGRQFSNSRSEMNVSTLELGDSALYLCASSPQTGIDEQYFGPGTRLTVT.

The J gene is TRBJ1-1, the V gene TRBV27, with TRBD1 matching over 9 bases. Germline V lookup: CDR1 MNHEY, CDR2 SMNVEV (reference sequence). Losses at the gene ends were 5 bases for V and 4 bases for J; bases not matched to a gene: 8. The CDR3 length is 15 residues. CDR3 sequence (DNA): TGTGCCAGCAGTGTAGACAGGGGGAGGACCACTGAAGCTTTCTTT. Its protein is CASSVDRGRTTEAFF.

The DNA of the CDR3 is TGTGCCAGCAGATCAAGGGGGACAGGGGGTTTGGGCGCCAAAAACATTCAGTACTTC. Encoded protein: CASRSRGTGGLGAKNIQYF. V usage is TRBV5-4 and J usage is TRBJ2-4, with 11 bases matching TRBD1. CDR1 is SGHNT, CDR2 YYREEE, per germline (reference sequence). This CDR3 region has 19 residues. Trimming at V came to 5 bases and at J to 1 base, leaving 14 bases not matched to a gene.

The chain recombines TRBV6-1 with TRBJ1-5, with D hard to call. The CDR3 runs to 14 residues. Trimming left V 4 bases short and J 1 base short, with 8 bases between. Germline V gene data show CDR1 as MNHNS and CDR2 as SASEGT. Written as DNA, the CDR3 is TGTGCCAGCAGTGCCGGGAAAAGCAATCAGCCCCAGCATTTT. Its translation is CASSAGKSNQPQHF.

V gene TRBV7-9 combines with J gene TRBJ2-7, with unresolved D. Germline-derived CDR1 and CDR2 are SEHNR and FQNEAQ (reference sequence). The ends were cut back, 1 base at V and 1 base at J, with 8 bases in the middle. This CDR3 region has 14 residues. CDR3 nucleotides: TGTGCCAGCAGCTTAGGAGGCCGGTCCTACGAGCAGTACTTC. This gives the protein CASSLGGRSYEQYF. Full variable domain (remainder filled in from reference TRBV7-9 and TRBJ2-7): DTGVSQNPRHKITKRGQNVTFRCDPISEHNRLYWYRQTLGQGPEFLTYFQNEAQLEKSRLLSDRFSAERPKGSFSTLEIQRTEQGDSAMYLCASSLGGRSYEQYFGPGTRLTVT.

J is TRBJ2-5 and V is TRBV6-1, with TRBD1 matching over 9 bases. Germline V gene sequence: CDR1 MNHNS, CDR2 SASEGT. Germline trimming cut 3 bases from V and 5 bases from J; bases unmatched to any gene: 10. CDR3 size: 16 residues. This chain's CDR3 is CASSEGGTGRGETQYF. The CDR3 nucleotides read TGTGCCAGCAGTGAGGGGGGGACAGGGCGTGGGGAGACCCAGTACTTC.

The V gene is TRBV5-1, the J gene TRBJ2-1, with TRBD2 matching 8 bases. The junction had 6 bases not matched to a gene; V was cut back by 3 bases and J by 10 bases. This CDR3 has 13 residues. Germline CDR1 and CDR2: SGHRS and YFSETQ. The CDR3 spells CASSWGLGREQFF. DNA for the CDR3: TGCGCCAGCAGCTGGGGACTAGGGCGGGAGCAGTTCTTC.

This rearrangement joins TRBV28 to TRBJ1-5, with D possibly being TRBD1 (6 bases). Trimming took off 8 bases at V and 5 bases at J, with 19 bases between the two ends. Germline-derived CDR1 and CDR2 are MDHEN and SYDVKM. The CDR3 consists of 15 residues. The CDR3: CASLPYRVLDQPQHF. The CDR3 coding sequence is TGTGCCAGCCTCCCATACAGGGTCCTCGATCAGCCCCAGCATTTT.

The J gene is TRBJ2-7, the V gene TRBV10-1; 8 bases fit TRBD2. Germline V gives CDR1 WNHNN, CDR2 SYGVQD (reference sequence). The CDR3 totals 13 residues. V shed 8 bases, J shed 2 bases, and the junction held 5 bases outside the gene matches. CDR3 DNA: TGCGCCAGCCCTAGGCGGGGGGCCTACGAGCAGTACTTC. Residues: CASPRRGAYEQYF.

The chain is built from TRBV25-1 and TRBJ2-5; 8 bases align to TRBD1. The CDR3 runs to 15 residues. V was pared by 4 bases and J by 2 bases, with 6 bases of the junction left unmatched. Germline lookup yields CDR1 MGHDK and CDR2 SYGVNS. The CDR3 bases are TGTGCCAGCAGTGCGCTCAGGGGGCTGCAAGAGACCCAGTACTTC. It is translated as CASSALRGLQETQYF.

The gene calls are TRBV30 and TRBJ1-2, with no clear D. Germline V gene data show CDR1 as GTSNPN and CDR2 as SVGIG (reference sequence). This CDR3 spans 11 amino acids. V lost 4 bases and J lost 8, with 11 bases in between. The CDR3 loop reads CAWNRWRGYTF. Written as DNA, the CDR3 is TGTGCCTGGAACCGCTGGAGAGGCTACACCTTC. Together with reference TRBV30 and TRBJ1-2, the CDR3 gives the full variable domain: SQTIHQWPATLVQPVGSPLSLECTVEGTSNPNLYWYRQAAGRGLQLLFYSVGIGQISSEVPQNLSASRPQDRQFILSSKKLLLSDSGFYLCAWNRWRGYTFGSGTRLTVV.

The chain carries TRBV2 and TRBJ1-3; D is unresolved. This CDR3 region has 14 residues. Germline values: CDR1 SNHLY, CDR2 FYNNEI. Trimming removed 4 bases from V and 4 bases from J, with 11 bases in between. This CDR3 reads CASSAAELGNTIYF. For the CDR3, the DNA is TGTGCCAGCAGTGCGGCAGAACTAGGAAACACCATATATTTT.

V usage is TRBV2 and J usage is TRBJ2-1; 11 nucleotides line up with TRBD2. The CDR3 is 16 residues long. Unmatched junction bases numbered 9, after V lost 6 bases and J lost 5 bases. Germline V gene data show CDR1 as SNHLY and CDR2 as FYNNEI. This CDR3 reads CASSGISGRADNEQFF. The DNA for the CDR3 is TGTGCCAGCAGCGGTATTAGCGGGAGGGCTGACAATGAGCAGTTCTTC.

The CDR3 region is CASSLVTSGSSRPRTQYF. In nucleotides, the CDR3 is TGTGCCAGCAGCTTAGTAACTAGCGGGTCCTCCCGTCCTAGGACCCAGTACTTC. The rearrangement links TRBV7-2 to TRBJ2-5; 9 nucleotides align to TRBD2. CDR1 is SGHTA and CDR2 is FQGNSA in the germline V gene. The CDR3 length is 18 residues. The J segment lost 7 bases and the V segment lost 1 base, leaving 16 bases of the junction unmatched.

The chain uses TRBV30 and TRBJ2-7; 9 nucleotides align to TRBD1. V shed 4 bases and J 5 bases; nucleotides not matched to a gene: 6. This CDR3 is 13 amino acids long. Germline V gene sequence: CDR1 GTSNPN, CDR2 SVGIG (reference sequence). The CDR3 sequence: CAWKITGGNEQYF. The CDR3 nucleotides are TGTGCCTGGAAGATAACAGGGGGCAACGAGCAGTACTTC.

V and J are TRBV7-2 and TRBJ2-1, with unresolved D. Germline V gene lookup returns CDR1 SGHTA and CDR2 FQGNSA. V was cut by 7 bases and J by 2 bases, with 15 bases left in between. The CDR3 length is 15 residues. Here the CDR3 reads CASNRSPVAYNEQFF. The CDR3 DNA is TGTGCCAGCAATAGGAGTCCCGTAGCCTACAATGAGCAGTTCTTC.

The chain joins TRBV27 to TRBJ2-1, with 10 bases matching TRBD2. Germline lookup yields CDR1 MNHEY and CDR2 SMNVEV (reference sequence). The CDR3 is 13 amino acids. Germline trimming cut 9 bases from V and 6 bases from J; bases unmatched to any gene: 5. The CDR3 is CASGLADSNEQFF. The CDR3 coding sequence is TGTGCCAGTGGACTAGCGGATTCCAATGAGCAGTTCTTC.

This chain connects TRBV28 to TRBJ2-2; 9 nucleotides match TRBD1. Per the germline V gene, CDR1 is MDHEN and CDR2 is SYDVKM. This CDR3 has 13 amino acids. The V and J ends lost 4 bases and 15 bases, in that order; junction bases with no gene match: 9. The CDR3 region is CASSSPGQGKLFF. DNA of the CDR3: TGTGCCAGCAGTTCCCCAGGACAGGGGAAGTTGTTTTTT.